This entry is about one T cell receptor (beta chain). It lacks a known antigen. The sample holds no much larger clone one base away, and base qualities are not on file. The data were obtained in a study of shared clonotypes between healthy human individuals (TCRdb year 2020). For context, the study as a whole: A couple of women and three men aged 18 to 49 years were included in the cohort. To estimate repertoire size and how much clonotype sharing occurs between individuals, the study deeply sequenced the blood TCR repertoires of roughly 5 healthy adults. Libraries were prepared and TCR repertoires were sequenced by different laboratories using diverse techniques, in order to increase sequencing depth and limit assay-specific biases. Per donor, leukapheresis produced somewhere between about 0.9 and 9 billion PBMCs.

The germline ends are 15 bases apart after V is trimmed by 0 bases and J by 3 bases. The CDR3 goes from the cysteine to the phenylalanine over 17 residues. The kept DNA is CDR3 alone, 51 bases in frame from the first base. For CDR1 and CDR2, the germline V gene lists MDHEN and SYDVKM. General conclusions and limits of the study: Sampling was restricted to blood, and TCR repertoires in tissues likely differ from the TCR repertoires found in blood. The genetic and exposure-history diversity represented was limited by the small number of donors. Pairwise subsampling led to the expectation that sequencing depth would affect the degree of clonotype sharing among donors.

TCR CDR3 regions were amplified from genomic DNA by multiplex PCR using the deep immunoSEQ assay. Genomic DNA extracted from each cell subset was distributed evenly over all wells of several immunoSEQ 96-well plates, and each plate served as one replicate. For unsorted PBMC, about 270 ng of genomic DNA, equivalent to about 30,000 T cell genomes, went into each replicate PCR. Ten immunoSEQ deep assay plates were used to sequence the unsorted PBMC genomic DNA. Purified libraries were quantified with a Qubit 3.0 fluorometer, sized on a Bioanalyzer 2100, and re-quantified with the KAPA Library Quantification kit. A separate single-read 150-cycle Illumina NextSeq 550 flow cell was used to sequence each immunoSEQ 96-well plate. Processing in the source paper ran as follows. The immunoSEQ output contained only junctional sequences without quality scores, so filtering could not match that applied to full-length reads. Sequences were annotated with PyIR, a Python wrapper for IgBLAST v1.9, and V/J genes and CDR3 were assigned using IMGT germline references. Any read was removed if the V/J assignment was weak (E-value above 1e-6), the CDR3 was missing, or the read contained stop codons, out-of-frame junctions, or ambiguous translated residues. V3J clonotypes were defined by identical inferred V gene, J gene, and CDR3 amino acid sequence. The percentage overlap between two repertoires was calculated by dividing the number of shared unique clonotypes by the size of the smaller repertoire. RTK rarefaction, the Chao1 estimator, and Recon v2.1 estimates of unobserved clonotypes were used to assess repertoire richness. The immuneACCESS repertoire file appears here via TCRdb, limited to in-frame rearrangements. These files lack a portion of the clones; in checked studies, under half of the deficit traces to unresolved V genes, and the cause of the others is not known. The DNA gave D and trimming, while V, J and clone size come from that table. The sample table contains fewer than 600,000 clones; only one count was recorded for approximately 79% of them. The leading ten clones occupy roughly 13% of the sample.

The donors were healthy, HIV-negative adults who had no recently reported acute infections or vaccinations. All donors were Caucasian adults living in Nashville, Tennessee, USA. In the unsorted samples, some 94 million PBMCs were counted, and genomic DNA was extracted using the QIAamp DNA Blood Mini kit. After blood collection by leukapheresis, PBMCs were isolated using Ficoll-Histopaque density gradient centrifugation and then cryopreserved in the vapor phase of liquid nitrogen. The sequence derives from a woman between 35 and 50 years old in good health. Some clones in this sample may be carry-over from other donors' samples. The sequenced sample was PBMCs. This chain joins TRBV28 to TRBJ1-5; the D gene cannot be named for sure. The DNA reads as follows: TGTGCCAGCAGTTTATGGGGTGTCGGGTTTCTCAATCAGCCCCAGCATTTT. The encoded protein is CASSLWGVGFLNQPQHF.